This section outlines one T cell receptor beta chain sequence together with its context. Its matching antigen is unknown. These data come from a study of radiotherapy plus CTLA-4 blockade in lung cancer. Study as a whole: Among patients, over 15% showed objective responses, and approximately 29% had disease control.

Whole-study results and caveats: Early clonal dynamics of blood T cells, together with interferon-beta, were reported as the best response predictor. Clones derived from tumor TCRs expanded in blood after radiotherapy plus ipilimumab.

Lung cancer patients with chemo-refractory metastatic non-small-cell disease were given focal radiation plus CTLA-4 blockade with ipilimumab. The protocol was immunoSEQ multiplex PCR, while the TCRdb copy is restricted to in-frame clones and leaves out a portion. The table has some 80,000 clones, over 70% seen once. The V gene lost 0 bases and the J gene lost 5 bases, with 11 bases spanning the gap. The CDR3 has 14 amino acids. CDR1 and CDR2 from the germline V gene are SGDLS and YYNGEE. The receptor comes from a human donor with non-small cell lung cancer whose response to radiotherapy plus ipilimumab could not be evaluated. Some clones in this sample may be carry-over from other donors' samples. Sequencing used peripheral blood, obtained from a patient treated with radiotherapy plus ipilimumab. The chain recombines TRBV9 with TRBJ1-2, with D perhaps matching TRBD1 (6 bases). This chain's CDR3 is CASSVGGGAYGYTF. CDR3 DNA sequence: TGTGCCAGCAGCGTAGGCGGGGGGGCTTATGGCTACACCTTC.